The clone carrying this TCR beta chain was seen many times. Its specificity is not known. This CDR3 has 16 amino acids. The V and J ends lost 4 bases and 2 bases respectively, with 15 bases between them. Germline V gene sequence: CDR1 SEHNR, CDR2 FQNEAQ (reference sequence). This record comes from a study of read filtering for tumor transcriptome and immune sequencing. Study-level background: TCR-mapped reads were about 4.05 to 11 million with IR-seq versus roughly 75 to 1,400 with RNA-seq.

Sampling of bone marrow took place during active disease in every patient. Molecular barcoded adaptors covering alpha/delta and beta/gamma chains were used on 400 to 450 ng RNA. From the reads, TCRdb called clonotypes with MiXCR, one entry per CDR3 protein. The sample has around 140,000 distinct CDR3 sequences, around 14% seen once. Study results and caveats: In IR-seq, single-read clonotypes were roughly 82% of clonotypes but around 3.4% of reads.

This chain joins TRBV7-9 and TRBJ2-1; the D is unclear. This receptor was obtained from a donor aged 40 or older with multiple myeloma. Sequencing used a population of CD138-negative cells sorted from bone marrow. This CDR3 reads CASSSKDPRTYNEQFF. The CDR3 coding sequence is TGTGCCAGCAGCTCCAAAGACCCTCGGACCTACAATGAGCAGTTCTTC.